The table lists the clone carrying this T cell receptor beta chain with many counts. Germline CDR1 reads MGHRA; CDR2 reads YSYEKL. The V segment lost 4 bases and the J segment 2 bases; nucleotides outside the gene matches: 3. The CDR3 is 16 residues long. The data belong to a study of CD8 T cells in ankylosing spondylitis. TCRdb reprocessed the 5' RACE reads with MiXCR, giving one entry per CDR3 protein. Of 150,000 to 200,000 distinct CDR3 sequences listed, 15% to 20% are singletons. This sequence originates from a male donor with ankylosing spondylitis or in good health (not recorded which). The chain links TRBV4-1 to TRBJ2-5; TRBD2 agrees at 14 bases. Sequences were obtained from blood, either unsorted or a sorted T cell fraction (not recorded which). The CDR3 is CASSRGLAGVQETQYF. CDR3 bases: TGCGCCAGCAGCCGGGGACTAGCGGGAGTACAAGAGACCCAGTACTTC.